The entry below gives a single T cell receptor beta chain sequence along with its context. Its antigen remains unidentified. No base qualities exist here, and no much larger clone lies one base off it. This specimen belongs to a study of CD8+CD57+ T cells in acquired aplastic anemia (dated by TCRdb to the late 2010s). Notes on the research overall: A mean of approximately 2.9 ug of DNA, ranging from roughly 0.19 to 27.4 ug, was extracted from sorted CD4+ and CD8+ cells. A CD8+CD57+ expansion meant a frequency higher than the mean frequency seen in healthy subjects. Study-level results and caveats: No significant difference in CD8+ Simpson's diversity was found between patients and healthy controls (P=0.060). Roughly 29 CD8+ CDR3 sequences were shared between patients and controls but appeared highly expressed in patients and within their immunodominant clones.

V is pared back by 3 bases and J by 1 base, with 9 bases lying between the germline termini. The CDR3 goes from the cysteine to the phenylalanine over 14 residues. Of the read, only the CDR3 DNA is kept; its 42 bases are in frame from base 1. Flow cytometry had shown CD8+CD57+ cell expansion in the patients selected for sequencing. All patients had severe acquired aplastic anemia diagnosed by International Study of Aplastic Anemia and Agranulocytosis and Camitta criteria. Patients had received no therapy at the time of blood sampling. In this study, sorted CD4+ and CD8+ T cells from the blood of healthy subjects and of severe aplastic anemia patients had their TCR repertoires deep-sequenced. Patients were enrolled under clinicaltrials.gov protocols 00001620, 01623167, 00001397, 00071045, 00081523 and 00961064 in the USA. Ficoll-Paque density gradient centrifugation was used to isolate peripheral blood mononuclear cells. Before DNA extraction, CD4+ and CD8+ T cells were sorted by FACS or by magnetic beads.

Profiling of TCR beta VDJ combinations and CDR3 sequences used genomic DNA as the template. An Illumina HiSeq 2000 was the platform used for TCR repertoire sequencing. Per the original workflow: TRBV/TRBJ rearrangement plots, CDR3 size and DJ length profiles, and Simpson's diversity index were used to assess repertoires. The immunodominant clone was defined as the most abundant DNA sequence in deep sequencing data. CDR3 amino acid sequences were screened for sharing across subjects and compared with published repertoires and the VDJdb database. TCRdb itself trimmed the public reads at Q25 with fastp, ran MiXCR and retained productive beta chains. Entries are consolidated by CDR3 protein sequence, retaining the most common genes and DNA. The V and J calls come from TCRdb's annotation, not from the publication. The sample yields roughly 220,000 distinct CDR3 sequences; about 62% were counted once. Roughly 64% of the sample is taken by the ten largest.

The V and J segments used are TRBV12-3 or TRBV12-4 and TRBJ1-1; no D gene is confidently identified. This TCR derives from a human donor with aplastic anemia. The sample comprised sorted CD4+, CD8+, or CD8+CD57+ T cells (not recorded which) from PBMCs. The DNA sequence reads TGTGCCAGCAGTTTTGTTGCCTGGAACACTGAAGCTTTCTTT. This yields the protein CASSFVAWNTEAFF.